The 4 T cell receptor beta chains reported below all come from one sample, sequenced in a study of blood T cell repertoires in COVID-19. This table comes from immunoSEQ multiplex PCR, and its TCRdb copy is limited to in-frame clones, with some not included. The sample has about 81,000 clones; 70% to 85% are singletons. Sequences were obtained from peripheral blood. These receptors were collected from a human donor in a cohort sampled during active COVID-19.

This clone was seen a few times. This chain uses TRBV7-6 with TRBJ2-7; possibly TRBD2 for D (6 bases). The CDR3 contains 15 residues. Trimming removed 4 bases from V and 2 bases from J, with 15 bases in between. Per germline, CDR1 SGHVS and CDR2 FNYEAQ. The CDR3 nucleotides are TGTGCCAGCAGCTCTATACGACTAGGAACCTACGAGCAGTACTTC. Translation gives CASSSIRLGTYEQYF.

This chain connects TRBV2 to TRBJ1-1, with a tentative D call TRBD1 (5 bases). The V end lost 2 bases, the J end lost 3 bases, and 13 bases lay between the germline ends. CDR1 and CDR2 from the germline V gene are SNHLY and FYNNEI. The CDR3 is 15 residues long. In DNA, the CDR3 is TGTGCCAGCAGTGAATCCAGGGCTGCTCACACTGAAGCTTTCTTT. Its protein product is CASSESRAAHTEAFF.

The chain recombines TRBV7-3 with TRBJ2-5; TRBD2 aligns across 7 bases. The CDR3 spans 15 residues. Germline V gene sequence: CDR1 SGHTA, CDR2 FQGTGA. Trimming cost V 2 bases and J 2 bases; bases outside gene matches: 5. CDR3 nucleotides: TGTGCCAGCAGCTTAGTCGCGGGGGTGCAAGAGACCCAGTACTTC. Translation gives CASSLVAGVQETQYF.

This clone was seen just once. The chain has TRBV25-1 and TRBJ2-7; D call uncertain. V was cut by 6 bases and J by 4 bases, with 22 bases left in between. The V gene's germline CDR1 is MGHDK and CDR2 SYGVNS. CDR3 length: 16 amino acids. The CDR3 loop reads CASSPSSGRAHYEQYF. DNA for the CDR3: TGTGCCAGCAGCCCCTCTTCCGGCAGAGCGCATTACGAGCAGTACTTC.